These 11 T cell receptor beta chains share one sample of origin, sequenced in a study of T cells in Graves' hyperthyroidism and ophthalmopathy. RNA transcripts provided the source from which TCR beta CDR3 regions were amplified. Primed by the HTBI set, a first-round RT-PCR was run on the TCR CDR3. TCRdb re-called the multiplex PCR reads with MiXCR, one entry per CDR3 protein. The table shows around 490,000 distinct CDR3 sequences, with approximately 20% occurring only once. The sequenced sample consisted of blood. These receptors originate from a middle-aged man with Graves' ophthalmopathy.

This clonotype was detected many times. The chain carries TRBV6-2 or TRBV6-3 and TRBJ2-7; 7 bases are a match to TRBD1. This CDR3 comprises 14 residues. The junction had 7 bases not matched to a gene; V was cut back by 6 bases and J by 2 bases. The V gene's germline CDR1 is MNHEY and CDR2 SVGEGT. This chain's CDR3 is CASSPAGGTYEQYF. The CDR3 nucleotides are TGTGCCAGCAGCCCCGCAGGGGGTACCTACGAGCAGTACTTC.

The chain combines TRBV7-9 with TRBJ2-7; TRBD2 might be the D (6 bases). The CDR3 has 15 residues. V was clipped by 1 base and J by 0 bases, with 10 bases between them. Per the germline V gene, CDR1 is SEHNR and CDR2 is FQNEAQ (reference sequence). The CDR3 protein is CASSLDRRVSYEQYF. The DNA of the CDR3 is TGTGCCAGCAGCTTAGACCGGAGGGTCTCCTACGAGCAGTACTTC.

This sequence joins TRBV12-3 or TRBV12-4 and TRBJ1-2; 9 bases map to TRBD1. Losses at the gene ends were 3 bases for V and 5 bases for J; bases not matched to a gene: 10. The CDR3 is 16 residues long. The CDR3 protein is CASSLRLGTGSYGYTF. The CDR3 DNA sequence: TGTGCCAGCAGTTTGCGTCTTGGGACAGGGTCATATGGCTACACCTTC.

The rearrangement joins TRBV20-1 to TRBJ1-2; the D is unclear. CDR1 and CDR2 from the germline V gene are DFQATT and SNEGSKA (reference sequence). With 6 bases removed from V and 1 base from J, the gap between germline ends came to 12 bases. The CDR3 is made up of 13 amino acids. The CDR3 loop reads CSAPMDVNYGYTF. In DNA, the CDR3 is TGCAGTGCCCCAATGGATGTTAACTATGGCTACACCTTC.

Only a few counts were recorded for this clonotype. The chain links TRBV7-9 to TRBJ1-1; no firm D call. V was pared by 7 bases and J by 6 bases, with 18 bases between. From germline, CDR1 is SEHNR and CDR2 FQNEAQ (reference sequence). CDR3 length: 14 amino acids. The CDR3 loop is CASTLRPQVAEAFF. Here the CDR3 DNA reads TGTGCCAGCACCCTACGTCCCCAGGTCGCTGAAGCTTTCTTT.

This clonotype was seen only a few times. The chain couples TRBV13 to TRBJ2-7; no reliable D call. This CDR3 has 12 amino acids. With 6 bases removed from V and 2 bases from J, the gap between germline ends came to 8 bases. CDR1 is PRHDT, CDR2 FYEKMQ, per germline (reference sequence). The CDR3 is CASRGSTYEQYF. Written as DNA, the CDR3 is TGTGCCAGCAGGGGATCTACCTACGAGCAGTACTTC.

This clonotype was detected ten times or more. The CDR3 sequence is CASSLGTGGNTGELFF. CDR3 in DNA: TGTGCCAGCAGCTTAGGGACAGGGGGCAACACCGGGGAGCTGTTTTTT. The rearrangement links TRBV11-2 to TRBJ2-2; 11 bases are a match to TRBD1. Germline V gene sequence: CDR1 SGHAT, CDR2 FQNNGV. This CDR3 is built from 16 residues. After removal of 1 base from V and 2 bases from J, the junction contained 0 bases not matched to a gene.

The V call is TRBV7-3, the J call TRBJ2-5; 12 bases align to TRBD2. This CDR3 is 15 amino acids long. The V and J ends lost 4 bases and 5 bases, in that order; junction bases with no gene match: 5. Germline assignment: CDR1 SGHTA and CDR2 FQGTGA. This CDR3 reads CASSSTSGGGETQYF. The CDR3 DNA follows: TGTGCCAGCAGCTCGACTAGCGGGGGCGGTGAGACCCAGTACTTC. Complete variable domain (other parts from reference TRBV7-3 and TRBJ2-5): GAGVSQTPSNKVTEKGKYVELRCDPISGHTALYWYRQSLGQGPEFLIYFQGTGAADDSGLPNDRFFAVRPEGSVSTLKIQRTERGDSAVYLCASSSTSGGGETQYFGPGTRLLVL.

To note about this clonotype: It may be a read error: a sequence one base away is much more abundant. The chain couples TRBV2 to TRBJ2-7, with TRBD1 as a possible D gene (6 bases). Germline CDR1 is SNHLY and CDR2 is FYNNEI. The V end was cut by 11 bases, the J end by 0 bases, with 14 bases between. This CDR3 has 13 residues. This chain's CDR3 is CAGQGQPSYEQYF. CDR3 sequence (DNA): TGTGCCGGCCAAGGACAGCCCTCCTACGAGCAGTACTTC.

This clonotype was detected only a few times. V usage is TRBV5-1 and J usage is TRBJ2-3; the match to TRBD2 covers 7 bases. V shed 3 bases, J shed 2 bases, and the junction held 12 bases outside the gene matches. Germline V gene data show CDR1 as SGHRS and CDR2 as YFSETQ. The CDR3 sequence is 17 residues long. The CDR3 DNA sequence: TGCGCCAGCAGCTACCTCGGGGCGGGGGTTGTCACAGATACGCAGTATTTT. It encodes CASSYLGAGVVTDTQYF.

The chain recombines TRBV3-1 with TRBJ2-7; D unresolved. The CDR3 is 14 residues long. Germline-derived CDR1 and CDR2 are LGHDT and YNNKEL (reference sequence). V was clipped by 0 bases and J by 7 bases, with 13 bases between them. CDR3: CASSQDFAVSEQYF. The DNA for the CDR3 is TGTGCCAGCAGCCAAGATTTTGCAGTCTCGGAGCAGTACTTC.